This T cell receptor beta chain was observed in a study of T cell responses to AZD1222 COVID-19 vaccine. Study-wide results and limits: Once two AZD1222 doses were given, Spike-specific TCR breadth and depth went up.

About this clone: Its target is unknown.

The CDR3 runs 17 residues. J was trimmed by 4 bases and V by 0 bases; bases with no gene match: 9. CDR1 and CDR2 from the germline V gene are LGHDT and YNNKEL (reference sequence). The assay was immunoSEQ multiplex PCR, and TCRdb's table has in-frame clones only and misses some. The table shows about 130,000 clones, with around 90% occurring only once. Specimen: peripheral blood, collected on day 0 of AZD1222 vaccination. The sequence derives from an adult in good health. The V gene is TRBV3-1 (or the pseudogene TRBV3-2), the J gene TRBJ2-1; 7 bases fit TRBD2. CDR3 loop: CASSQDRNSGYYNEQFF. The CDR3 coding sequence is TGTGCCAGCAGCCAAGATCGAAATAGCGGGTATTACAATGAGCAGTTCTTC.